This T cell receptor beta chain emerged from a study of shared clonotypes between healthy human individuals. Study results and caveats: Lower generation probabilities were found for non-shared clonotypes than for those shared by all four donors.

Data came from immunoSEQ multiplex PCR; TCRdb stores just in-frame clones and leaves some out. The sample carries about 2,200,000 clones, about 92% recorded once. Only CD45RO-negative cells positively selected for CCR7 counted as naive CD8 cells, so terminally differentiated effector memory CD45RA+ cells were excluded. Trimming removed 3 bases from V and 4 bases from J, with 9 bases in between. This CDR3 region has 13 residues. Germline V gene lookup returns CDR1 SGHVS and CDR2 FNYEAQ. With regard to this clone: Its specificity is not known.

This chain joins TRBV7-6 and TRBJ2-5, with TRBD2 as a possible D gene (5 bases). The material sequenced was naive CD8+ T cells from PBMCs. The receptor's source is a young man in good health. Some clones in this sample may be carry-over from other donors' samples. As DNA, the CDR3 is TGTGCCAGCAGCTTGCGGACTGGAGAGACCCAGTACTTC. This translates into CASSLRTGETQYF. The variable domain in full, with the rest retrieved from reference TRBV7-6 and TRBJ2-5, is GAGVSQSPRYKVTKRGQDVALRCDPISGHVSLYWYRQALGQGPEFLTYFNYEAQQDKSGLPNDRFSAERPEGSISTLTIQRTEQRDSAMYRCASSLRTGETQYFGPGTRLLVL.